This T cell receptor (beta chain) was obtained from a study of blood T cell repertoires in COVID-19. Study-wide background: The analysed material was cDNA or gDNA that came from T cells, B-cell-depleted T cells, or PBMCs.

Libraries were prepared by immunoSEQ multiplex PCR; TCRdb keeps only in-frame clonotypes and omits some of them. Among about 290,000 clones listed, approximately 88% were seen once. CDR3 length equals 11 residues. Germline CDR1 and CDR2: MNHEY and SVGAGI. Deletions cut 8 bases from V and 6 bases from J, with 8 bases between. V and J are TRBV6-5 and TRBJ2-1; D remains unclear. This TCR came from a woman between 40 and 55 years old who had recovered from COVID-19. The sequenced sample consisted of peripheral blood. In DNA form, the CDR3 reads TGTGCCAGCGATAGAATCAATGAGCAGTTCTTC. It codes for CASDRINEQFF.